These 3 T cell receptor beta chains were all obtained from the same sample, sequenced in a study of OX40 agonist ivuxolimab in advanced cancers. The method was immunoSEQ multiplex PCR; TCRdb's version includes in-frame clones alone and lacks a portion of them. The sample includes tens of thousands of clones, 75% to 90% of them seen just once. The material was CD4+ or CD8+ T cells sorted from blood, obtained in a trial of the OX40 agonist ivuxolimab. The receptors originated from an adult with an advanced solid tumor such as melanoma, head and neck, liver or kidney cancer.

The rearrangement links TRBV27 to TRBJ2-1; either TRBD1 or TRBD2 may fit D (6 bases each). Germline V gene sequence: CDR1 MNHEY, CDR2 SMNVEV (reference sequence). Trimming cost V 1 base and J 5 bases, with 15 bases left between them. The length of the CDR3 is 16 residues. The CDR3 DNA is TGTGCCAGCAGTTTATACCCCCCCGGGGGCGACAATGAGCAGTTCTTC. This encodes CASSLYPPGGDNEQFF.

This CDR3 reads CASLYTSSTDTQYF. The CDR3 region has the DNA TGTGCCAGTCTGTATACATCTAGCACAGATACGCAGTATTTT. This rearrangement joins TRBV2 to TRBJ2-3; D ambiguous. Germline CDR1 is SNHLY and CDR2 is FYNNEI. The CDR3 is 14 amino acids. The germline V and J ends were trimmed by 9 bases and 0 bases, with 13 bases remaining between them. Variable domain in full (rest from reference TRBV2 and TRBJ2-3): EPEVTQTPSHQVTQMGQEVILRCVPISNHLYFYWYRQILGQKVEFLVSFYNNEISEKSEIFDDQFSVERPDGSNFTLKIRSTKLEDSAMYFCASLYTSSTDTQYFGPGTRLTVL.

This clone was detected once. V is TRBV19 and J is TRBJ2-7; D could derive from TRBD1 or TRBD2 (5 bases each). V dropped 3 bases and J dropped 5 bases, with 17 bases sitting between them. CDR3 size: 15 residues. Per germline, CDR1 LNHDA and CDR2 SQIVND (reference sequence). CDR3 residues: CASSIPGTLSDEQYF. The DNA of the CDR3 is TGTGCCAGTAGTATTCCCGGGACCCTGTCAGACGAGCAGTACTTC.